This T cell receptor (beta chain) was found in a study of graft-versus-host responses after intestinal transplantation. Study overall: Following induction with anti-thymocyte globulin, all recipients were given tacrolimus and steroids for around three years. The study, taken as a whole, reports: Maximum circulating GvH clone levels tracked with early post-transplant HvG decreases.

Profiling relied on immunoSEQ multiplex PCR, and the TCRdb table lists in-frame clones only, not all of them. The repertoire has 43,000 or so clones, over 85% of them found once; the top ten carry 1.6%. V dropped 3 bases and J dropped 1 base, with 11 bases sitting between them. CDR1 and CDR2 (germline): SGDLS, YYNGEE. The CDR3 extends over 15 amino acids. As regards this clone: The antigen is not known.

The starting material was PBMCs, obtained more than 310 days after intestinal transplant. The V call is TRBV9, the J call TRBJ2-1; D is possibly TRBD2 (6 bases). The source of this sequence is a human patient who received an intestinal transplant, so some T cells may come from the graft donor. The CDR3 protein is CASSADGTSYNEQFF. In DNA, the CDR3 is TGTGCCAGCAGCGCCGACGGGACTTCCTACAATGAGCAGTTCTTC.